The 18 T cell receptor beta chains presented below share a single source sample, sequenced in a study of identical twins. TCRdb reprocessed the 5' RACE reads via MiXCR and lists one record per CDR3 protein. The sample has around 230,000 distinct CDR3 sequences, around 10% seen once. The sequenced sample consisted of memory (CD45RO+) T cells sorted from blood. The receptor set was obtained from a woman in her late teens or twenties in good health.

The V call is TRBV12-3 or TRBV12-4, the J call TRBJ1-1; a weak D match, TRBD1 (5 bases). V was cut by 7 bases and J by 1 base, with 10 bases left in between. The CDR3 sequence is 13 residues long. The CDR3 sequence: CASTRGANTEAFF. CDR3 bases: TGTGCCAGCACCCGAGGGGCGAACACTGAAGCTTTCTTT.

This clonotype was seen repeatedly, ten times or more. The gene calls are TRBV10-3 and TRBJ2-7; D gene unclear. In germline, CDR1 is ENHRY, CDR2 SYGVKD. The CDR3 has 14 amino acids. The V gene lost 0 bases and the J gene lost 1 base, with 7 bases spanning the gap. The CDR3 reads CAISESSPSYEQYF. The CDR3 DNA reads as TGTGCCATCAGTGAGTCAAGCCCTTCCTACGAGCAGTACTTC.

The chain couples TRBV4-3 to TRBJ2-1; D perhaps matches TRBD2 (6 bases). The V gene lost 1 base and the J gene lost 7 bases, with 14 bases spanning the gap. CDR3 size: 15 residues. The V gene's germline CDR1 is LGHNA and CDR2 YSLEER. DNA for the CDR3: TGCGCCAGCAGCCAAGTGACATTCGGACTAAATGAGCAGTTCTTC. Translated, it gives CASSQVTFGLNEQFF.

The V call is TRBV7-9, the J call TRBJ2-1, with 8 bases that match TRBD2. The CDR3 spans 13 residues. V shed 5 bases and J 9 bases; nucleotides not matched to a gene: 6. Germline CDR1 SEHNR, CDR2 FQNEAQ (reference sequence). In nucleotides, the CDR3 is TGTGCCAGCAGCGTGACTAGCGTGGCTGAGCAGTTCTTC. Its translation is CASSVTSVAEQFF.

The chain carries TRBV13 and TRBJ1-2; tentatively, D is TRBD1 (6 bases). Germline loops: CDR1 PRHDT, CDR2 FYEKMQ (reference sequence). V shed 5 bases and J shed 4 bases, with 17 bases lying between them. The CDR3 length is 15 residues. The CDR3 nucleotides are TGTGCCAGCAGCGCGAGACAGGAATCGGGCTATGGCTACACCTTC. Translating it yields CASSARQESGYGYTF.

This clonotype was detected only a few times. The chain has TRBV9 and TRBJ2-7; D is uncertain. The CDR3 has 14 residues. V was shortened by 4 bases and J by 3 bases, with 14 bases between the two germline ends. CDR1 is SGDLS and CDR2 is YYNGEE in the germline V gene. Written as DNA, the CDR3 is TGTGCCAGCAGCCCACGCCCCGGCAGCTACGAGCAGTACTTC. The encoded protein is CASSPRPGSYEQYF.

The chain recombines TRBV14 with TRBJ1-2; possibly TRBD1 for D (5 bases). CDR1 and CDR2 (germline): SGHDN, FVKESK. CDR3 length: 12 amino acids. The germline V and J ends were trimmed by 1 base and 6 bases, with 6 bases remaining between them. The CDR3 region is CASSQGTHGYTF. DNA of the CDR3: TGTGCCAGCAGCCAAGGGACACATGGCTACACCTTC.

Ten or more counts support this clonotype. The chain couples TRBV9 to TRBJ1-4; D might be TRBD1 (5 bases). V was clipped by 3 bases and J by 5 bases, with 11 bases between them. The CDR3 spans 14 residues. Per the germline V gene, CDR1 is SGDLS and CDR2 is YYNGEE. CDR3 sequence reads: CASSGGRGNEKLFF. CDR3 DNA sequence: TGTGCCAGCAGCGGGGGCCGGGGCAATGAAAAACTGTTTTTT.

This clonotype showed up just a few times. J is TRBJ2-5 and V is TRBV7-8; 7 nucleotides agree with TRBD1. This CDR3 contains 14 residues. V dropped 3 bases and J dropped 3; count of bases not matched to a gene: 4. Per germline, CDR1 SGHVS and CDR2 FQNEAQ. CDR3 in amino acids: CASSFNGQEETQYF. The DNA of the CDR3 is TGTGCCAGCAGCTTTAACGGACAGGAAGAGACCCAGTACTTC. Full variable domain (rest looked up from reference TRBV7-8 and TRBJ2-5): GAGVSQSPRYKVAKRGQDVALRCDPISGHVSLFWYQQALGQGPEFLTYFQNEAQLDKSGLPSDRFFAERPEGSVSTLKIQRTQQEDSAVYLCASSFNGQEETQYFGPGTRLLVL.

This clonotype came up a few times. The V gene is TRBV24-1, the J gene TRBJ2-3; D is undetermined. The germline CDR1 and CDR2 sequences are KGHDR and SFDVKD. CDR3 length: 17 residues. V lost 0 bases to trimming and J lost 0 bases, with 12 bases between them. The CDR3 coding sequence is TGTGCCACCAGTGATTTGCGAGGAAAGACTAGCACAGATACGCAGTATTTT. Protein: CATSDLRGKTSTDTQYF.

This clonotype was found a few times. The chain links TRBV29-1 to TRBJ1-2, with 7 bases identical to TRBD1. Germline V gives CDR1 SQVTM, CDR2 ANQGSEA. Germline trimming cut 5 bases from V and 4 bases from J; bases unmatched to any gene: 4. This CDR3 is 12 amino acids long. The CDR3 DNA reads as TGCAGCGTTAGTGACAGGGTCTATGGCTACACCTTC. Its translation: CSVSDRVYGYTF.

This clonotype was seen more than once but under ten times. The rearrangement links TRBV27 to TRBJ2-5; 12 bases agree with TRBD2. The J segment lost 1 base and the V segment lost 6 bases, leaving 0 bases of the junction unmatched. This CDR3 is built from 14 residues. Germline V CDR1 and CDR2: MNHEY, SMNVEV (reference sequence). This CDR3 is CASRLAGGQETQYF. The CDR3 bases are TGTGCCAGCAGACTAGCGGGGGGCCAAGAGACCCAGTACTTC.

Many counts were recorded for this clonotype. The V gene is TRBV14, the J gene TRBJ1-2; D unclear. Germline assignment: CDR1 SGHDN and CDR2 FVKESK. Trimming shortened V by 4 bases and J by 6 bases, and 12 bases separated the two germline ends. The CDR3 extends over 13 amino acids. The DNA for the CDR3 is TGTGCCAGCAGCCTTAAGATGAGGGATGGCTACACCTTC. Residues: CASSLKMRDGYTF.

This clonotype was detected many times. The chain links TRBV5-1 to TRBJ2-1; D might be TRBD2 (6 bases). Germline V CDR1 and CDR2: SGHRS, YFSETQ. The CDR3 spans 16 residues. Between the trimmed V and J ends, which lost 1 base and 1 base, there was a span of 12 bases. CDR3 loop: CASSLSGQASYNEQFF. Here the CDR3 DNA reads TGCGCCAGCAGCTTGAGCGGGCAGGCTTCCTACAATGAGCAGTTCTTC.

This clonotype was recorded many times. The CDR3 protein is CSASMGLRGLEVTQYF. In nucleotides, the CDR3 is TGCAGTGCTAGTATGGGGTTGAGGGGTCTTGAAGTGACCCAGTACTTC. The genes are TRBV20-1 and TRBJ2-5, with D perhaps matching TRBD1 or TRBD2 (5 bases each). Germline assignment: CDR1 DFQATT and CDR2 SNEGSKA (reference sequence). There are 16 residues in the CDR3. Between the trimmed V and J ends, which lost 3 bases and 7 bases, there was a span of 24 bases.

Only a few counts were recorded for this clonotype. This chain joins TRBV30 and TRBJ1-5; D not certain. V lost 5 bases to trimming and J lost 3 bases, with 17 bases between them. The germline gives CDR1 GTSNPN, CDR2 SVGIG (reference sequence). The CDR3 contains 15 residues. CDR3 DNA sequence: TGTGCCTGGCAAACTGCGGGAACAGTCAATCAGCCCCAGCATTTT. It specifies CAWQTAGTVNQPQHF.

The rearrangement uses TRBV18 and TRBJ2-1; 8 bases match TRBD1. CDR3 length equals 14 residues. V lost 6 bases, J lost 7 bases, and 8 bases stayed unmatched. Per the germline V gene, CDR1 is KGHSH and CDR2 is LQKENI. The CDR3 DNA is TGTGCCAGCTCTCTGGACAGGGTGTGGAATGAGCAGTTCTTC. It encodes CASSLDRVWNEQFF.

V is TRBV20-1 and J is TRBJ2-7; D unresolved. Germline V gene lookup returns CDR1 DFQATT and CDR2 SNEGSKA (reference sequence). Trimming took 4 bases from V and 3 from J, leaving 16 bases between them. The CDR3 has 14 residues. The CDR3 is CSAKGSNPNYEQYF. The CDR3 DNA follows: TGCAGTGCTAAAGGCTCGAACCCAAACTACGAGCAGTACTTC.